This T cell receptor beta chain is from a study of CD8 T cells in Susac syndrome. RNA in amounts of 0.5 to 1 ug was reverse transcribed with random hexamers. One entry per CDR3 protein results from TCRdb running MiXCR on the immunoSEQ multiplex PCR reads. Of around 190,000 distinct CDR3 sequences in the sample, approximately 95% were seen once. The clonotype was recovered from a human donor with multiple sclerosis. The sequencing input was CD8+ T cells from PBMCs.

CDR3 in DNA: TGTGCCAGCAGCTTAAACAATATGAACACTGAAGCTTTCTTT. This translates into CASSLNNMNTEAFF. V usage is TRBV7-6 and J usage is TRBJ1-1; D call uncertain. Germline V gene lookup returns CDR1 SGHVS and CDR2 FNYEAQ. V lost 2 bases and J 0 bases, leaving 7 bases between the germline ends. The length of the CDR3 is 14 residues.